These T cell receptor beta chains were read from a single sample in a study of blood T cell repertoires in COVID-19. Measured with immunoSEQ multiplex PCR; TCRdb has only the in-frame clones, and not every one. Of approximately 220,000 clones in the sample, 82% were seen once. The sequenced material came from peripheral blood. All receptors come from a woman in her 70s with acute or convalescent COVID-19. CDR3s include the opening cysteine and the closing phenylalanine or tryptophan. The D gene is left open where the match is weak. Size is omitted from some rows. Given values are once, few, many or a class for expanded clones.

D gene,J gene,clone size,V gene,CDR3 protein,CDR3 DNA
.,TRBJ1-3,.,TRBV7-8,CASSLAGRGGNTIYF,TGTGCCAGCAGCTTAGCGGGCAGGGGAGGAAACACCATATATTTT
.,TRBJ1-6,.,TRBV11-2,CASTLGRGASPLHF,TGTGCCAGCACCCTCGGGAGGGGTGCATCACCCCTCCACTTT
TRBD1,TRBJ1-6,.,TRBV5-1,CASSSGQGNSPLHF,TGCGCCAGCAGCTCAGGACAGGGTAATTCACCCCTCCACTTT
TRBD1,TRBJ1-4,few,TRBV7-9,CASSPLQGGVNEKLFF,TGTGCCAGCAGCCCATTACAGGGGGGGGTTAATGAAAAACTGTTTTTT
TRBD2,TRBJ2-7,once,TRBV7-9,CASSLGGLAATYEQYF,TGTGCCAGCAGCTTAGGGGGACTAGCGGCAACCTACGAGCAGTACTTC
.,TRBJ1-4,few,TRBV7-2,CASSLAKSFNEKLFF,TGTGCCAGCAGCTTAGCCAAGAGCTTCAATGAAAAACTGTTTTTT
.,TRBJ1-6,.,TRBV4-1,CASSQVEAYNSPLHF,TGCGCCAGCAGCCAAGTCGAAGCATATAATTCACCCCTCCACTTT
.,TRBJ1-1,.,TRBV10-1,CASSDLTGNEAFF,TGCGCCAGCAGTGATTTAACAGGGAATGAAGCTTTCTTT
.,TRBJ2-3,.,TRBV6-6,CASSRSARTDTQYF,TGTGCCAGCAGTCGATCGGCCCGCACAGATACGCAGTATTTT
TRBD2,TRBJ2-1,.,TRBV7-9,CASTEAGSSYNEQFF,TGTGCCAGCACCGAAGCGGGGAGCTCCTACAATGAGCAGTTCTTC
.,TRBJ2-5,.,TRBV5-4,CASSLLQGGLGETQYF,TGTGCCAGCAGCTTACTCCAGGGGGGCCTAGGGGAGACCCAGTACTTC
.,TRBJ1-5,.,TRBV6-1,CASSQGQIYSNQPQHF,TGTGCCAGCAGTCAAGGACAAATCTATAGCAATCAGCCCCAGCATTTT
TRBD1,TRBJ2-2,.,TRBV19,CASSNPGTGGTGELFF,TGTGCCAGTAGTAACCCCGGGACAGGGGGCACCGGGGAGCTGTTTTTT
.,TRBJ2-7,.,TRBV18,CASSPRTGYSYEQYF,TGTGCCAGCTCACCACGTACAGGTTACTCCTACGAGCAGTACTTC
TRBD1,TRBJ2-5,once,TRBV11-1,CASSSRDRVGETQYF,TGTGCCAGCAGCAGCCGGGACAGGGTAGGAGAGACCCAGTACTTC
TRBD1,TRBJ1-6,.,TRBV10-3,CAIRPGQGENSPLHF,TGTGCCATCAGACCGGGACAGGGTGAGAATTCACCCCTCCACTTT
.,TRBJ1-5,.,TRBV6-4,CASSEAGGNQPQHF,TGTGCCAGCAGTGAAGCAGGGGGCAATCAGCCCCAGCATTTT
.,TRBJ1-1,few,TRBV2,CASSKVGRGNTEAFF,TGTGCCAGCAGCAAAGTGGGCAGGGGGAACACTGAAGCTTTCTTT
TRBD2,TRBJ2-5,.,TRBV18,CASSPTSIGLAGETQYF,TGTGCCAGCTCACCTACCTCCATAGGACTAGCGGGAGAGACCCAGTACTTC
TRBD1,TRBJ1-6,.,TRBV25-1,CASSAQGGNNSPLHF,TGTGCCAGCAGTGCGCAGGGGGGTAATAATTCACCCCTCCACTTT
.,TRBJ2-5,.,TRBV27,CASSLLARQETQYF,TGTGCCAGCAGTTTATTAGCGAGGCAAGAGACCCAGTACTTC
TRBD1,TRBJ1-1,.,TRBV6-5,CASSYYRGGRNTEAFF,TGTGCCAGCAGTTACTACAGAGGGGGCAGGAACACTGAAGCTTTCTTT
TRBD1,TRBJ2-2,.,TRBV27,CASSSGTGRGTGELFF,TGTGCCAGCAGTTCTGGGACAGGACGGGGCACCGGGGAGCTGTTTTTT
TRBD1,TRBJ1-6,few,TRBV2,CASKGTANSPLHF,TGTGCCAGCAAGGGGACAGCGAATTCACCCCTCCACTTT
.,TRBJ1-1,.,TRBV18,CASSPQGGSMNTEAFF,TGTGCCAGCTCACCACAGGGGGGGAGTATGAACACTGAAGCTTTCTTT
.,TRBJ1-5,.,TRBV7-2,CASSLGGGQPQHF,TGTGCCAGCAGCTTAGGGGGAGGACAGCCCCAGCATTTT
.,TRBJ2-1,.,TRBV6-2/TRBV6-3,CASTPSGVAGVEQFF,TGTGCCAGCACCCCCTCCGGGGTAGCTGGAGTTGAGCAGTTCTTC
.,TRBJ2-3,.,TRBV6-5,CASRDSGASTDTQYF,TGTGCCAGCAGGGATAGCGGAGCTAGCACAGATACGCAGTATTTT
.,TRBJ1-1,.,TRBV14,CASSLAPQGVNTEAFF,TGTGCCAGCAGCCTCGCCCCACAGGGAGTAAACACTGAAGCTTTCTTT
TRBD1,TRBJ1-1,.,TRBV3-1/TRBV3-2,CASSQDPDRYVAFF,TGTGCCAGCAGCCAAGACCCGGACAGGTACGTGGCTTTCTTT
.,TRBJ1-1,.,TRBV27,CASSLFGALRTNTEAFF,TGTGCCAGCAGTCTCTTTGGGGCCCTCAGGACGAACACTGAAGCTTTCTTT
.,TRBJ1-2,.,TRBV7-9,CASSLEGGENYGYTF,TGTGCCAGCAGCTTAGAGGGCGGGGAAAACTATGGCTACACCTTC
.,TRBJ1-2,.,TRBV7-8,CASSPGLFSYGYTF,TGTGCCAGCAGCCCCGGACTGTTCTCCTATGGCTACACCTTC
.,TRBJ1-2,.,TRBV20-1,CSVTGNYGYTF,TGCAGCGTTACAGGGAACTATGGCTACACCTTC
TRBD1,TRBJ2-1,.,TRBV9,CASSAGQGKYNEQFF,TGTGCCAGCAGCGCGGGACAGGGGAAGTACAATGAGCAGTTCTTC
TRBD2,TRBJ2-3,.,TRBV7-2,CASSLAFTSGGADTQYF,TGTGCCAGCAGCTTAGCTTTTACTAGCGGGGGGGCAGATACGCAGTATTTT
.,TRBJ1-1,.,TRBV14,CASSQRALNTEAFF,TGTGCCAGCAGCCAGAGGGCGTTGAACACTGAAGCTTTCTTT
TRBD1,TRBJ1-5,.,TRBV5-1,CASSLQGAPNQPQHF,TGCGCCAGCAGCTTACAGGGGGCGCCCAATCAGCCCCAGCATTTT
.,TRBJ1-1,few,TRBV5-1,CASSLVDTDTEAFF,TGCGCCAGCAGCTTGGTTGACACGGACACTGAAGCTTTCTTT
.,TRBJ1-5,.,TRBV6-4,CASSDWGGNQPQHF,TGTGCCAGCAGTGACTGGGGAGGCAATCAGCCCCAGCATTTT